Presented here are 32 T cell receptor beta chains from one specimen sequenced in a study of shared clonotypes between healthy human individuals. Only in-frame clones appear in the TCRdb table, and some are missing; sequencing was by immunoSEQ multiplex PCR. Among hundreds of thousands of clones listed, approximately 97% were seen once. Material for sequencing was naive CD4+ T cells sorted from blood. Subset meaning: CD45RA+ positively selected. Receptors originate from a woman aged 30 to 39 in good health.

The rearrangement uses TRBV27 and TRBJ2-3; TRBD2 might be the D (6 bases). Trimming shortened V by 3 bases and J by 6 bases, and 16 bases separated the two germline ends. This CDR3 contains 15 residues. Germline V gene sequence: CDR1 MNHEY, CDR2 SMNVEV (reference sequence). CDR3: CASSFFGGVRDTQYF. CDR3 DNA sequence: TGTGCCAGCAGTTTTTTCGGGGGAGTGAGGGATACGCAGTATTTT.

CDR3 amino acids: CASSTREVNTEAFF. CDR3 coding DNA: TGTGCCAGCAGCACCAGGGAAGTGAACACTGAAGCTTTCTTT. The rearrangement links TRBV5-4 to TRBJ1-1; a weak D match, TRBD1 (5 bases). V was clipped by 4 bases and J by 0 bases, with 10 bases between them. The germline CDR1 and CDR2 sequences are SGHNT and YYREEE (reference sequence). The CDR3 sequence is 14 residues long. Variable domain in full (rest from reference TRBV5-4 and TRBJ1-1): ETGVTQSPTHLIKTRGQQVTLRCSSQSGHNTVSWYQQALGQGPQFIFQYYREEENGRGNFPPRFSGLQFPNYSSELNVNALELDDSALYLCASSTREVNTEAFFGQGTRLTVV.

As concerns this clone: Within the sample, other DNA sequences also encode this same CDR3. The rearrangement joins TRBV28 to TRBJ2-7; weak D call: TRBD2 (5 bases). There are 12 residues in the CDR3. CDR1 is MDHEN, CDR2 SYDVKM, per germline. Deletions cut 2 bases from V and 3 bases from J, with 5 bases between. The CDR3 reads CASSLGSYEQYF. DNA of the CDR3: TGTGCCAGCAGTTTAGGGAGCTACGAGCAGTACTTC.

V and J are TRBV9 and TRBJ1-1; the D gene is possibly TRBD1 (5 bases). The CDR3 extends over 13 amino acids. V dropped 2 bases and J dropped 7 bases, with 12 bases sitting between them. Germline CDR1 and CDR2: SGDLS and YYNGEE. The CDR3 spells CASSVSPGGEAFF. The CDR3 DNA is TGTGCCAGCAGCGTGTCGCCTGGGGGTGAAGCTTTCTTT.

J is TRBJ2-7 and V is TRBV7-2, with 7 bases lining up with TRBD2. CDR3 length equals 15 residues. Germline CDR1 SGHTA, CDR2 FQGNSA. The J segment lost 4 bases and the V segment lost 1 base, leaving 7 bases of the junction unmatched. CDR3 sequence (DNA): TGTGCCAGCAGCTTAGGGGCCGGGAGGTTTTACGAGCAGTACTTC. Amino acids: CASSLGAGRFYEQYF.

J is TRBJ2-7 and V is TRBV7-8; D is perhaps TRBD1 (5 bases). The germline V gene has CDR1 SGHVS and CDR2 FQNEAQ. V lost 5 bases and J 5 bases, leaving 16 bases between the germline ends. The CDR3 loop spans 14 amino acids. The CDR3 is CASSGNHPGNEQYF. CDR3 coding DNA: TGTGCCAGCAGCGGGAATCACCCAGGGAACGAGCAGTACTTC.

The chain carries TRBV9 and TRBJ2-5, with 7 bases fitting TRBD2. V was pared by 10 bases and J by 0 bases, with 3 bases of the junction left unmatched. The V gene's germline CDR1 is SGDLS and CDR2 YYNGEE. The CDR3 consists of 12 residues. The CDR3 reads CAGREYQETQYF. The DNA for the CDR3 is TGTGCCGGGCGGGAGTACCAAGAGACCCAGTACTTC.

The chain uses TRBV10-1 and TRBJ1-1; TRBD1 is a possible D gene (6 bases). CDR1 is WNHNN and CDR2 is SYGVQD in the germline V gene (reference sequence). V lost 5 bases and J lost 2, with 9 bases in between. This CDR3 has 13 residues. The CDR3 here is CASSLQGNTEAFF. The CDR3 DNA reads TGCGCCAGCAGTCTACAGGGAAACACTGAAGCTTTCTTT.

This chain connects TRBV19 to TRBJ2-5; 14 nucleotides line up with TRBD2. This CDR3 contains 15 residues. Unmatched junction bases numbered 9, after V lost 9 bases and J lost 6 bases. Germline CDR1 and CDR2: LNHDA and SQIVND (reference sequence). This CDR3 is CASCGLAGGSQTQYF. CDR3 nucleotides: TGTGCCAGCTGCGGACTAGCGGGAGGTAGCCAGACCCAGTACTTC.

Written as DNA, the CDR3 is TGTGCCAGCAGTTTATACGGGGAGCAGTTCTTC. Its translation is CASSLYGEQFF. V and J are TRBV27 and TRBJ2-1; D ambiguous. There are 11 residues in the CDR3. CDR1 and CDR2 from the germline V gene are MNHEY and SMNVEV (reference sequence). V lost 1 base, J lost 10 bases, and 5 bases lay in between.

The J gene is TRBJ2-1, the V gene TRBV5-4; the D is unclear. The germline V and J ends were trimmed by 5 bases and 7 bases, with 13 bases remaining between them. CDR3 length equals 13 residues. Germline CDR1 SGHNT, CDR2 YYREEE (reference sequence). Here the CDR3 DNA reads TGTGCCAGCAGGACGATGGGTAGTAATGAGCAGTTCTTC. It yields the protein CASRTMGSNEQFF.

Notes on this clone: Other DNA sequences from this sample encode an identical CDR3 as well. The CDR3 nucleotides read TGTGCCAGCTCATCCATCGGGGGGCAGGAGACCCAGTACTTC. Translated: CASSSIGGQETQYF. The chain uses TRBV18 and TRBJ2-5; D is possibly TRBD2 (7 bases). Deletions cut 5 bases from V and 5 bases from J, with 15 bases between. The CDR3 length is 14 residues. Germline CDR1 and CDR2: KGHSH and LQKENI.

This clone was observed a single time. The chain is built from TRBV5-1 and TRBJ2-1, with D uncertain. Trimming took 4 bases from V and 0 from J, leaving 8 bases between them. This CDR3 has 14 amino acids. CDR1 is SGHRS, CDR2 YFSETQ, per germline. This CDR3 is CASSAVPSYNEQFF. The CDR3 coding sequence is TGCGCCAGCAGCGCCGTCCCCTCCTACAATGAGCAGTTCTTC.

This chain's CDR3 is CASSSKGLAGYEQYF. The CDR3 nucleotides are TGTGCCAGCAGCTCCAAGGGACTAGCGGGGTACGAGCAGTACTTC. The J gene is TRBJ2-7, the V gene TRBV13; TRBD2 matches at 13 bases. In germline, CDR1 is PRHDT, CDR2 FYEKMQ (reference sequence). CDR3 length: 15 residues. Germline trimming cut 4 bases from V and 4 bases from J; bases unmatched to any gene: 4.

The chain links TRBV29-1 to TRBJ2-7; 7 bases are shared with TRBD1. From germline, CDR1 is SQVTM and CDR2 ANQGSEA. V lost 4 bases and J lost 3; bases outside the gene matches: 6. The CDR3 extends over 13 amino acids. CDR3 nucleotides: TGCAGCGTTGGTTGGACAGGAAACTACGAGCAGTACTTC. The encoded protein is CSVGWTGNYEQYF.

The V gene is TRBV28, the J gene TRBJ2-3; 10 positions agree with TRBD1. CDR1 and CDR2 from the germline V gene are MDHEN and SYDVKM. J gave up 5 bases and V 5 bases, and 10 bases lay outside the gene matches. This CDR3 is 16 amino acids long. CDR3 sequence: CASSVTGTGARDTQYF. The CDR3 DNA follows: TGTGCCAGCAGTGTAACCGGGACAGGGGCGCGAGATACGCAGTATTTT.

This CDR3 reads CASSLAARVETQYF. The CDR3 DNA reads TGCGCCAGCAGCTTGGCCGCGAGGGTGGAGACCCAGTACTTC. V gene TRBV5-1 combines with J gene TRBJ2-5; maybe TRBD2 (5 bases). The CDR3 loop spans 14 amino acids. CDR1 is SGHRS, CDR2 YFSETQ, per germline. V lost 0 bases to trimming and J lost 5 bases, with 11 bases between them.

This rearrangement joins TRBV6-5 to TRBJ2-7; the D gene is possibly TRBD1 (6 bases). The CDR3 extends over 14 amino acids. The V end was cut by 6 bases, the J end by 0 bases, with 12 bases between. Per germline, CDR1 MNHEY and CDR2 SVGAGI. Written as DNA, the CDR3 is TGTGCCAGCAGAATGAGACAGGTCTCCTACGAGCAGTACTTC. Protein: CASRMRQVSYEQYF.

This clone has just one count. The CDR3 region is CASSRDSPNQPQHF. In DNA, the CDR3 is TGTGCCAGCAGCCGGGACAGCCCTAATCAGCCCCAGCATTTT. J is TRBJ1-5 and V is TRBV11-1; 7 bases agree with TRBD1. This CDR3 spans 14 amino acids. Germline loops: CDR1 SGHAT, CDR2 FQDESV (reference sequence). Trimming removed 5 bases from V and 4 bases from J; junction bases left unmatched: 5. Full variable domain (rest looked up from reference TRBV11-1 and TRBJ1-5): EAEVAQSPRYKITEKSQAVAFWCDPISGHATLYWYRQILGQGPELLVQFQDESVVDDSQLPKDRFSAERLKGVDSTLKIQPAELGDSAMYLCASSRDSPNQPQHFGDGTRLSIL.

The rearrangement joins TRBV29-1 to TRBJ2-7; the match to TRBD1 covers 9 bases. After removal of 4 bases from V and 5 bases from J, the junction contained 6 bases not matched to a gene. Germline values: CDR1 SQVTM, CDR2 ANQGSEA. CDR3 length: 13 residues. CDR3 region: CSVAPGQGDEQYF. Written as DNA, the CDR3 is TGCAGCGTTGCCCCGGGACAGGGTGACGAGCAGTACTTC.

The chain employs TRBV5-1 and TRBJ2-1, with D hard to call. From germline, CDR1 is SGHRS and CDR2 YFSETQ. V gave up 0 bases and J gave up 6 bases, with 7 bases separating them. The CDR3 contains 13 residues. The CDR3 bases are TGCGCCAGCAGCTTGGGAGACGTCAATGAGCAGTTCTTC. Protein: CASSLGDVNEQFF.

The rearrangement links TRBV29-1 to TRBJ2-2, with 9 bases matching TRBD1. V trimming: 7 bases; J trimming: 8 bases; junction bases outside the gene matches: 8. CDR1 and CDR2 from the germline V gene are SQVTM and ANQGSEA. The CDR3 has 13 amino acids. The CDR3 here is CSARQGGGGELFF. CDR3 nucleotide sequence: TGCAGCGCTCGACAGGGGGGCGGGGGGGAGCTGTTTTTT.

The CDR3 region is CASRMGGIIFSYEQYF. CDR3 DNA: TGTGCCAGCAGAATGGGCGGTATAATATTTTCCTACGAGCAGTACTTC. The genes are TRBV28 and TRBJ2-7, with D hard to call. The V end was cut by 6 bases, the J end by 1 base, with 19 bases between. The germline V gene encodes CDR1 MDHEN and CDR2 SYDVKM. The length of the CDR3 is 16 residues.

The chain is built from TRBV13 and TRBJ1-3, with no clear D. The CDR3 is made up of 14 amino acids. Between the trimmed V and J ends, which lost 2 bases and 4 bases, there was a span of 9 bases. CDR1 is PRHDT and CDR2 is FYEKMQ in the germline V gene (reference sequence). CDR3 DNA sequence: TGTGCCAGCAGCTTAACTCGAGGAGGAAACACCATATATTTT. Residues: CASSLTRGGNTIYF.

V gene TRBV27 combines with J gene TRBJ1-2; the D gene is possibly TRBD1 (5 bases). Germline V gives CDR1 MNHEY, CDR2 SMNVEV (reference sequence). Deletions cut 6 bases from V and 6 bases from J, with 23 bases between. The CDR3 sequence is 16 residues long. For the CDR3, the DNA is TGTGCCAGCAGACCTTTGGACGCTGGGGGGATACATGGCTACACCTTC. Translation: CASRPLDAGGIHGYTF.

The chain couples TRBV2 to TRBJ1-3; TRBD1 is a possible D gene (5 bases). The germline V and J ends were trimmed by 11 bases and 0 bases, with 14 bases remaining between them. CDR3 length equals 14 residues. Germline V CDR1 and CDR2: SNHLY, FYNNEI. CDR3 sequence (DNA): TGTGCCTCACGACAAGGGGCCTCTGGAAACACCATATATTTT. Residues: CASRQGASGNTIYF.

This clone was found once. The chain couples TRBV6-1 to TRBJ2-7; 9 bases map to TRBD2. Germline V gives CDR1 MNHNS, CDR2 SASEGT. The CDR3 is 15 residues long. The J segment lost 4 bases and the V segment lost 8 bases, leaving 12 bases of the junction unmatched. The CDR3 sequence is CASAKQGSGRYEQYF. The DNA for the CDR3 is TGTGCCAGCGCCAAACAGGGTAGCGGGAGATACGAGCAGTACTTC.

The rearrangement links TRBV5-6 to TRBJ1-6; tentative D call: TRBD1 (6 bases). The CDR3 covers 17 residues. The V gene lost 1 base and the J gene lost 5 bases, with 16 bases spanning the gap. Germline values: CDR1 SGHDT, CDR2 YYEEEE. The CDR3: CASSLKSTGLDNSPLHF. CDR3 DNA sequence: TGTGCCAGCAGCTTGAAGTCCACAGGGCTCGATAATTCACCCCTCCACTTT.

This rearrangement joins TRBV6-4 to TRBJ2-2; TRBD2 is a possible D gene (5 bases). CDR1 is MRHNA, CDR2 SNTAGT, per germline. V lost 0 bases and J 6 bases, leaving 17 bases between the germline ends. This CDR3 comprises 17 residues. CDR3 in DNA: TGTGCCAGCAGTGACTCGATCGCTAGCAAAACTCCCGGGGAGCTGTTTTTT. Translated: CASSDSIASKTPGELFF.

The chain couples TRBV28 to TRBJ1-3; D is ambiguous. V lost 3 bases and J 0 bases, leaving 9 bases between the germline ends. CDR3 size: 15 residues. The germline V gene has CDR1 MDHEN and CDR2 SYDVKM. The chain's CDR3 is CASSFIPGSGNTIYF. In DNA form, the CDR3 reads TGTGCCAGCAGTTTTATTCCGGGCTCTGGAAACACCATATATTTT.

J is TRBJ2-1 and V is TRBV5-1; D gene unclear. The CDR3 runs 13 residues. Per the germline V gene, CDR1 is SGHRS and CDR2 is YFSETQ. The V end was cut by 0 bases, the J end by 7 bases, with 8 bases between. CDR3 loop: CASSLEASNEQFF. Here the CDR3 DNA reads TGCGCCAGCAGCTTGGAGGCTTCGAATGAGCAGTTCTTC.

The chain has TRBV6-1 and TRBJ2-7; 7 nucleotides agree with TRBD1. Germline V lookup: CDR1 MNHNS, CDR2 SASEGT. The V and J ends lost 3 bases and 5 bases, in that order; junction bases with no gene match: 4. The CDR3 runs 13 residues. The DNA for the CDR3 is TGTGCCAGCAGTGATCAAGGGGGCAACGAGCAGTACTTC. As protein: CASSDQGGNEQYF.